The rows below give T cell receptor beta chains drawn from one sample of a study of blood T cell repertoires in COVID-19. Here immunoSEQ multiplex PCR was the method, and the copy in TCRdb shows in-frame clones only, minus some. The sample holds over 150,000 clones, under 95% seen once. Sequenced sample: peripheral blood. All receptors come from a young man with COVID-19, enrolled during active disease. The CDR3 runs from the conserved cysteine through the conserved F or W. Fields, in order: V gene, clone size, CDR3 length, D gene, J gene, CDR3 protein, CDR3 DNA. D genes are given only for firm matches. Size is stated for part of the rows, as once, few or many counts, or as a class when the clone is expanded.

TRBV30	NA	15	TRBD1	TRBJ1-4	CAWSPGTGEGEKLFF	TGTGCCTGGAGCCCCGGGACAGGGGAGGGGGAAAAACTGTTTTTT
TRBV6-2/TRBV6-3	NA	11	NA	TRBJ2-7	CASSFLYEQYF	TGTGCCAGCAGTTTCCTCTACGAGCAGTACTTC
TRBV14	NA	16	TRBD2	TRBJ2-7	CASSRKGLAGFYEQYF	TGTGCCAGCAGCCGTAAGGGACTAGCGGGATTTTACGAGCAGTACTTC
TRBV10-3	NA	16	TRBD1	TRBJ2-7	CAISESFRQGAYEQYF	TGTGCCATCAGTGAGTCTTTTCGACAGGGGGCCTACGAGCAGTACTTC
TRBV10-3	NA	14	NA	TRBJ1-3	CAISDREGGNTIYF	TGTGCCATCAGTGACCGGGAAGGAGGAAACACCATATATTTT
TRBV5-6	NA	14	NA	TRBJ1-5	CASSLFSSNQPQHF	TGTGCCAGCAGCTTGTTCAGTAGCAATCAGCCCCAGCATTTT
TRBV19	NA	12	NA	TRBJ2-5	CASSIQGGTQYF	TGTGCCAGTAGTATCCAGGGAGGGACCCAGTACTTC
TRBV5-1	NA	14	NA	TRBJ1-1	CASSLATLNTEAFF	TGCGCCAGCAGCTTGGCCACACTAAACACTGAAGCTTTCTTT
TRBV11-2	once	15	TRBD1	TRBJ2-7	CASSTDRGDYYEQYF	TGTGCCAGCAGCACCGACAGGGGGGACTACTACGAGCAGTACTTC
TRBV5-1	NA	12	TRBD1	TRBJ2-1	CATTGTDHEQFF	TGCGCCACCACGGGGACAGACCATGAGCAGTTCTTC
TRBV5-4	NA	14	NA	TRBJ1-1	CASSLNSGVSEAFF	TGTGCCAGCAGCTTGAATTCAGGGGTCTCTGAAGCTTTCTTT
TRBV6-5	NA	14	TRBD1	TRBJ1-5	CASRKTGGNQPQHF	TGTGCCAGCAGGAAGACAGGGGGCAATCAGCCCCAGCATTTT
TRBV13	NA	11	NA	TRBJ1-1	CASSFTGLAFF	TGTGCCAGCAGCTTCACGGGTCTGGCTTTCTTT
TRBV10-2	NA	14	NA	TRBJ1-5	CASTNGGSYQPQHF	TGCGCCAGCACTAACGGTGGTTCATATCAGCCCCAGCATTTT
TRBV6-5	NA	12	NA	TRBJ2-1	CASSLIGDEQFF	TGTGCCAGCAGCTTGATAGGGGATGAGCAGTTCTTC
TRBV7-9	NA	16	TRBD2	TRBJ2-1	CASSARGLAGNNEQFF	TGTGCCAGCAGCGCCAGGGGACTAGCAGGAAACAATGAGCAGTTCTTC
TRBV6-5	NA	15	TRBD2	TRBJ2-3	CASIWLAGSTDTQYF	TGTGCCAGCATTTGGCTAGCGGGAAGCACAGATACGCAGTATTTT
TRBV30	NA	14	NA	TRBJ1-5	CAWSVRSENQPQHF	TGTGCCTGGAGTGTACGGTCCGAGAATCAGCCCCAGCATTTT
TRBV30	once	14	TRBD1	TRBJ1-5	CAWSVGQENQPQHF	TGTGCCTGGAGTGTGGGACAGGAAAATCAGCCCCAGCATTTT
TRBV9	NA	14	NA	TRBJ2-2	CASSAGQNTGELFF	TGTGCCAGCAGCGCGGGACAAAACACCGGGGAGCTGTTTTTT
TRBV7-2	NA	15	TRBD2	TRBJ2-3	CASSLASGSRNTQYF	TGTGCCAGCAGCTTAGCGAGCGGGAGCAGGAATACGCAGTATTTT
TRBV11-3	NA	15	NA	TRBJ2-1	CASSLEYGGTNEQFF	TGTGCCAGCAGCTTAGAGTATGGCGGGACTAATGAGCAGTTCTTC
TRBV5-1	NA	17	NA	TRBJ2-7	CASSLATTLTGGDEQYF	TGCGCCAGCAGCTTGGCGACCACACTGACTGGAGGGGACGAGCAGTACTTC
TRBV7-9	NA	13	NA	TRBJ1-4	CASSLVYREKLLF	TGTGCCAGCAGCTTAGTTTATCGTGAAAAACTGCTTTTT
TRBV30	NA	13	NA	TRBJ1-6	CAWSVGADSPLHF	TGTGCCTGGAGTGTAGGGGCGGATTCACCCCTCCACTTT
TRBV6-5	NA	14	TRBD1	TRBJ1-5	CASSRRDRVEPQHF	TGTGCCAGCAGCCGCCGGGACAGGGTTGAGCCCCAGCATTTT
TRBV24-1	once	15	TRBD1	TRBJ2-3	CATSDGQGSTDTQYF	TGTGCCACCAGTGATGGACAGGGGAGCACAGATACGCAGTATTTT
TRBV7-9	NA	16	NA	TRBJ2-1	CASSLGVGRTYNEQFF	TGTGCCAGCAGCTTAGGGGTGGGCAGGACCTACAATGAGCAGTTCTTC
TRBV11-3	NA	15	TRBD1	TRBJ1-5	CASNLDRGRNQPQHF	TGTGCCAGCAACCTAGACAGGGGCCGCAATCAGCCCCAGCATTTT
TRBV19	NA	14	NA	TRBJ2-1	CASSIQRADNEQFF	TGTGCCAGTAGTATCCAGCGGGCAGACAATGAGCAGTTCTTC
TRBV9	NA	13	NA	TRBJ2-5	CASSVWSGETQYF	TGTGCCAGCAGCGTATGGTCGGGAGAGACCCAGTACTTC
TRBV7-8	NA	19	NA	TRBJ1-2	CASSLRWPAPGKMNYGYTF	TGTGCCAGCAGCTTGAGGTGGCCCGCACCGGGGAAGATGAACTATGGCTACACCTTC
TRBV2	once	13	TRBD2	TRBJ2-7	CASYGTSGYEQYF	TGTGCCAGCTATGGGACTAGCGGCTACGAGCAGTACTTC
TRBV19	once	15	NA	TRBJ2-1	CASSMGGGLYNEQFF	TGTGCCAGTAGTATGGGGGGGGGCCTATACAATGAGCAGTTCTTC
TRBV5-1	NA	16	NA	TRBJ2-3	CASSLEGRKITDTQYF	TGCGCCAGCAGCCTGGAGGGGCGGAAGATAACAGATACGCAGTATTTT
TRBV7-9	NA	15	NA	TRBJ1-4	CASSRLPGLDEKLFF	TGTGCCAGCAGCAGATTACCGGGACTAGATGAAAAACTGTTTTTT
TRBV19	NA	17	NA	TRBJ1-5	CASSMRQGTVSNQPQHF	TGTGCCAGTAGTATGAGGCAGGGCACGGTAAGCAATCAGCCCCAGCATTTT
TRBV9	NA	19	TRBD2	TRBJ2-2	CASNTPSGRSRMDGGELFF	TGTGCCAGCAACACTCCAAGCGGGAGGAGTCGTATGGATGGCGGGGAGCTGTTTTTT
TRBV19	NA	16	TRBD1	TRBJ1-4	CASSMGLPGQYEKLLF	TGTGCCAGTAGTATGGGACTTCCGGGACAGTACGAAAAACTGCTTTTT
TRBV4-1	NA	16	TRBD2	TRBJ2-1	CASSRLGLVSYNEQFF	TGCGCCAGCAGCCGCCTCGGACTAGTCTCCTACAATGAGCAGTTCTTC
TRBV6-5	NA	15	TRBD1	TRBJ1-1	CASSNTGGTNTEAFF	TGTGCCAGCAGTAACACAGGGGGGACGAACACTGAAGCTTTCTTT
TRBV4-2	NA	17	NA	TRBJ2-3	CASSQDEAAPRADTQYF	TGTGCCAGCAGCCAAGATGAGGCTGCCCCGCGGGCAGATACGCAGTATTTT
TRBV24-1	NA	20	TRBD2	TRBJ2-1	CATSDPTGLAGGPRWNEQFF	TGTGCCACCAGTGACCCTACCGGACTAGCGGGAGGGCCGAGGTGGAATGAGCAGTTCTTC
TRBV7-2	NA	15	TRBD2	TRBJ2-3	CASSPKTSGRDTQYF	TGTGCCAGCAGCCCTAAGACTAGCGGGCGAGATACGCAGTATTTT
TRBV1	NA	16	NA	TRBJ2-7	CTSSQRLAGGTYEQYF	TGCACCAGCAGCCAACGGCTAGCGGGAGGGACCTACGAGCAGTACTTC
TRBV7-9	NA	15	NA	TRBJ1-1	CASSLVEAPASEAFF	TGTGCCAGCAGCTTAGTAGAGGCCCCAGCGAGTGAAGCTTTCTTT
TRBV9	NA	11	NA	TRBJ1-5	CASGGDVAQHF	TGTGCCAGCGGGGGGGACGTGGCCCAGCATTTT
TRBV28	NA	14	NA	TRBJ1-4	CASTPGPEEEKLLF	TGTGCCAGCACCCCTGGGCCCGAGGAGGAAAAACTGCTTTTT
TRBV27	once	14	NA	TRBJ2-3	CASTPDLRTDTQYF	TGTGCCAGCACCCCAGATCTCCGCACAGATACGCAGTATTTT
TRBV11-2	NA	17	NA	TRBJ1-6	CASSLFFGGDYNSPLHF	TGTGCCAGCAGCTTATTTTTTGGGGGGGATTATAATTCACCCCTCCACTTT
TRBV30	NA	16	NA	TRBJ1-5	CASEDKAKGGNQPQHF	TGTGCCTCCGAGGACAAGGCCAAAGGGGGCAATCAGCCCCAGCATTTT
TRBV19	NA	15	NA	TRBJ1-5	CATSRGGEGNQPQHF	TGTGCCACATCCAGGGGAGGGGAGGGCAATCAGCCCCAGCATTTT
TRBV27	NA	14	NA	TRBJ1-2	CASSLSAGWYGYTF	TGTGCCAGCAGTTTATCGGCAGGCTGGTATGGCTACACCTTC
TRBV28	NA	12	NA	TRBJ1-2	CASRPVSHGYTF	TGTGCCAGCAGGCCAGTCTCCCACGGCTACACCTTC
TRBV9	NA	13	TRBD2	TRBJ2-2	CASTSGDTGELFF	TGTGCCAGCACTAGCGGCGACACCGGGGAGCTGTTTTTT
TRBV27	NA	13	NA	TRBJ2-7	CASSWTQDYEQYF	TGTGCCAGCAGTTGGACACAAGACTACGAGCAGTACTTC
TRBV7-9	once	19	TRBD1	TRBJ2-3	CASSSRDRAETLATDTQYF	TGTGCCAGCAGCTCCCGGGACAGGGCAGAAACACTAGCCACAGATACGCAGTATTTT